Listed below are T cell receptor beta chains from one sample, sequenced in a study of blood T cell repertoires in COVID-19. The method was immunoSEQ multiplex PCR; TCRdb's version includes in-frame clones alone and lacks a portion of them. Of hundreds of thousands of clones in the sample, under 90% were seen once. Sequenced input: peripheral blood. The receptors come from a man older than 75 with acute or convalescent COVID-19. CDR3s include the opening cysteine and the closing phenylalanine or tryptophan. The order of the fields is D gene, V gene, clone size, J gene, CDR3 DNA, CDR3 protein. The D gene is left open where the match is weak. The listing skips clone size in some rows; elsewhere it reads once, few, many or a size class.

NA,TRBV18,NA,TRBJ2-5,TGTGCCAGCTCACCCACCGTCGGAGAGACCCAGTACTTC,CASSPTVGETQYF
TRBD1,TRBV2,NA,TRBJ2-1,TGTGCCAGCAGTGAATCGGGACAGCGCTATGAGCAGTTCTTC,CASSESGQRYEQFF
TRBD1,TRBV6-1,few,TRBJ2-2,TGTGCCAGCAGTGACCAGGGGGCGACCGGGGAGCTGTTTTTT,CASSDQGATGELFF
NA,TRBV30,NA,TRBJ1-2,TGTGCCTGGAGTGTTTACCAATTAGCTTATGGCTACACCTTC,CAWSVYQLAYGYTF
TRBD2,TRBV19,NA,TRBJ2-3,TGTGCCAGCAACCCGAGCGGGAGGGCCGCAGATACGCAGTATTTT,CASNPSGRAADTQYF
TRBD1,TRBV12-3/TRBV12-4,NA,TRBJ1-1,TGTGCCAGCAGTCAGGGGGCGACTGAAGCTTTCTTT,CASSQGATEAFF
NA,TRBV5-6,NA,TRBJ2-1,TGTGCCAGCAGCCTCCTTTCCTATGAGCAGTTCTTC,CASSLLSYEQFF
NA,TRBV7-8,NA,TRBJ1-1,TGTGCCAGCAGGACCTCCGGGGTGTCGGACACTGAAGCTTTCTTT,CASRTSGVSDTEAFF
TRBD1,TRBV3-1/TRBV3-2,NA,TRBJ1-2,TGTGCCAGCAGCCAAGCCCCGGGACAGACATATGGCTACACCTTC,CASSQAPGQTYGYTF
NA,TRBV24-1,NA,TRBJ1-2,TGTGCCACCAGTGAGGGGCTCAGCTATGGCTACACCTTC,CATSEGLSYGYTF
TRBD2,TRBV5-1,NA,TRBJ2-7,TGCGCCAGCAGCTTGGGACTAGCGGGAGTACTCGAGCAGTACTTC,CASSLGLAGVLEQYF
TRBD1,TRBV6-5,NA,TRBJ2-7,TGTGCCAGCTACGCCTTGGGACAGCACACCTACGAGCAGTACTTC,CASYALGQHTYEQYF
NA,TRBV5-8,NA,TRBJ2-5,TGTGCCAGCAGCTTGGTTTGGCCACAGGGAGAGACCCAGTACTTC,CASSLVWPQGETQYF
TRBD2,TRBV25-1,NA,TRBJ2-3,TGTGCCAGCAGTGAATATGGGGCGGGAGGGCGAGATACGCAGTATTTT,CASSEYGAGGRDTQYF
TRBD1,TRBV6-1,NA,TRBJ1-2,TGTGCCAGCAGTTTTGGACAGGGATTCTACACCTTC,CASSFGQGFYTF
TRBD1,TRBV4-1,NA,TRBJ1-5,TGCGCCAGCAGCCAAGATTTGTCAGGGGGCCATCAGCCCCAGCATTTT,CASSQDLSGGHQPQHF
TRBD2,TRBV13,NA,TRBJ2-4,TGTGCCAGCAGCTTAGCACTAGCGGGAGGCCCTGGAAACATTCAGTACTTC,CASSLALAGGPGNIQYF
TRBD2,TRBV14,NA,TRBJ2-3,TGTGCCAGCAGCCAAGTACGGGGGGTTGGCACAGATACGCAGTATTTT,CASSQVRGVGTDTQYF
TRBD2,TRBV5-1,NA,TRBJ2-3,TGCGCCAGCAGGCCTGCTAGCGGGAGTGGTATAGATACGCAGTATTTT,CASRPASGSGIDTQYF
TRBD1,TRBV27,NA,TRBJ1-6,TGTGCCAGCAGGGGACAGGGATCACCCCTCCACTTT,CASRGQGSPLHF
TRBD2,TRBV29-1,once,TRBJ2-3,TGCAGCGTTGAACCGACTAGCGGACTCACCACAGATACGCAGTATTTT,CSVEPTSGLTTDTQYF
NA,TRBV21-1,NA,TRBJ1-3,TGTGCCAGCAGCACCCGGGACAGGGTTACCTCTGGAAACACCATATATTTT,CASSTRDRVTSGNTIYF
TRBD2,TRBV6-5,NA,TRBJ2-3,TGTGCCACCCTAGCGGGAGTTGCAGATACGCAGTATTTT,CATLAGVADTQYF
NA,TRBV19,NA,TRBJ2-6,TGTGCCAGTACCCTCGTCGTAACTGGGGCCAACGTCCTGACTTTC,CASTLVVTGANVLTF
TRBD2,TRBV7-8,NA,TRBJ2-1,TGTGCCAGCAGCTTAGTTGGGACTAGGTACAATGAGCAGTTCTTC,CASSLVGTRYNEQFF
TRBD1,TRBV28,NA,TRBJ2-7,TGTGCCAGCAGTTTATTCAAGACAGGGGCATGGTACGAGCAGTACTTC,CASSLFKTGAWYEQYF
TRBD1,TRBV11-2,once,TRBJ1-5,TGTGCCAGCTTTCCCAGGGGGACAGGGGGTCAGCCCCAGCATTTT,CASFPRGTGGQPQHF
TRBD1,TRBV24-1,NA,TRBJ1-5,TGTGCCACCAGTGACCGGGACAGGGTCAATCAGCCCCAGCATTTT,CATSDRDRVNQPQHF